Detailed here is one TCR beta chain. Germline-derived CDR1 and CDR2 are PRHDT and FYEKMQ (reference sequence). V trimming: 0 bases; J trimming: 3 bases; junction bases outside the gene matches: 0. The CDR3 loop spans 14 amino acids. Sequencing used immunoSEQ multiplex PCR; TCRdb keeps in-frame clones, though not all of them. The sample contains tens of thousands of clones, roughly nine tenths of which appear only once. The sample is drawn from a study of T cell changes during pregnancy in multiple sclerosis. The chain employs TRBV13 and TRBJ2-5; 8 positions match TRBD2. The source material was CD8+ T cells from peripheral blood mononuclear cells, sampled before pregnancy. This sequence originates from a female donor with multiple sclerosis, enrolled in a pregnancy study. In DNA, the CDR3 is TGTGCCAGCAGCTTAGGGACTAGCGAAGAGACCCAGTACTTC. It encodes CASSLGTSEETQYF.